The next 5 T cell receptor beta chains were all read from a single sample in a study of blood T cell repertoires in COVID-19. Some clones are missing from TCRdb's copy, which holds only in-frame ones; the method was immunoSEQ multiplex PCR. The sample carries fewer than 70,000 clones, 80% to 90% recorded once. Sequences were obtained from peripheral blood. The receptors come from a man aged 50 to 60 with acute or convalescent COVID-19.

The chain links TRBV6-5 to TRBJ1-6, with 10 bases identical to TRBD1. The CDR3 runs to 15 residues. Germline V gene data show CDR1 as MNHEY and CDR2 as SVGAGI. V trimming: 2 bases; J trimming: 7 bases; junction bases outside the gene matches: 2. The CDR3 here is CASSYLGQGNSPLHF. The CDR3 DNA follows: TGTGCCAGCAGTTACCTGGGACAGGGGAATTCACCCCTCCACTTT.

The V and J genes are TRBV6-5 and TRBJ2-5, with 7 bases matching TRBD2. V lost 4 bases to trimming and J lost 6 bases; unmatched junction nucleotides: 5. The CDR3 has 13 residues. Germline CDR1 reads MNHEY; CDR2 reads SVGAGI. For the CDR3, the DNA is TGTGCCAGCAGTTGGAGGGAGGGAAAGACCCAGTACTTC. It codes for CASSWREGKTQYF.

The chain employs TRBV12-3 or TRBV12-4 and TRBJ1-1, with a tentative D call TRBD1 (6 bases). This CDR3 contains 13 residues. V was cut by 5 bases and J by 3 bases, with 10 bases left in between. The CDR3 bases are TGTGCCAGCAGTAACAGGGTATACACTGAAGCTTTCTTT. It is translated as CASSNRVYTEAFF.

The chain couples TRBV4-2 to TRBJ1-1; 7 nucleotides line up with TRBD1. V gave up 1 base and J gave up 5 bases; unmatched junction bases: 7. This CDR3 is built from 15 residues. CDR1 is LGHNA, CDR2 YNFKEQ, per germline. The CDR3 sequence: CASSQGGRGETEAFF. The CDR3 nucleotides read TGTGCCAGCAGCCAAGGTGGCAGGGGGGAGACTGAAGCTTTCTTT.

This clone appeared a few times. CDR3: CASGEGARDGYTF. CDR3 sequence (DNA): TGCGCCAGCGGTGAGGGGGCGCGGGATGGCTACACCTTC. The rearrangement links TRBV5-1 to TRBJ1-2; 7 bases match TRBD1. This CDR3 has 13 residues. Germline values: CDR1 SGHRS, CDR2 YFSETQ. The junction had 9 bases not matched to a gene; V was cut back by 7 bases and J by 6 bases.